These 4 T cell receptor beta chains originate from one sample sequenced in a study of CD8 T cells in Susac syndrome. RNA totalling about 0.45 to 1 ug underwent reverse transcription with random hexamers. A single record per CDR3 protein comes from TCRdb applying MiXCR to the immunoSEQ multiplex PCR reads. Of around 170,000 distinct CDR3 sequences listed, approximately 95% are singletons. What was sequenced was CD8+ T cells from PBMCs. The receptors here all came from a human donor with Susac syndrome.

This CDR3 is CASSQDLPGETGELFF. Written as DNA, the CDR3 is TGTGCCAGCAGCCAAGATCTCCCCGGGGAGACCGGGGAGCTGTTTTTT. The genes are TRBV3-1 and TRBJ2-2; tentatively, D is TRBD2 (5 bases). V gave up 0 bases and J gave up 5 bases, with 13 bases separating them. Germline V gene sequence: CDR1 LGHDT, CDR2 YNNKEL (reference sequence). This CDR3 comprises 16 residues.

The sample holds one count of this clonotype. The chain recombines TRBV2 with TRBJ2-1; D is possibly TRBD2 (5 bases). The CDR3 spans 14 residues. The V gene lost 10 bases and the J gene lost 6 bases, with 19 bases spanning the gap. CDR1 and CDR2 (germline): SNHLY, FYNNEI. The CDR3 DNA follows: TGTGCCACCGGATGGGAGACTATGGCCAATGAGCAGTTCTTC. It translates to CATGWETMANEQFF. Variable domain in full (rest from reference TRBV2 and TRBJ2-1): EPEVTQTPSHQVTQMGQEVILRCVPISNHLYFYWYRQILGQKVEFLVSFYNNEISEKSEIFDDQFSVERPDGSNFTLKIRSTKLEDSAMYFCATGWETMANEQFFGPGTRLTVL.

This chain uses TRBV7-2 with TRBJ2-3; 8 bases fit TRBD1. This CDR3 is built from 15 residues. Per the germline V gene, CDR1 is SGHTA and CDR2 is FQGNSA. Trimming cost V 5 bases and J 0 bases; bases outside gene matches: 4. The CDR3, as DNA: TGTGCCAGCAGCGGACAGGGATTAAGCACAGATACGCAGTATTTT. Its protein product is CASSGQGLSTDTQYF.

This sequence joins TRBV4-1 and TRBJ2-7; tentative D call: TRBD1 (6 bases). CDR3 length equals 16 residues. Germline assignment: CDR1 MGHRA and CDR2 YSYEKL. Trimming stripped 0 bases from V and 2 bases from J, with 14 bases between. DNA of the CDR3: TGCGCCAGCAGCCAAGATGCACAGGGTGGCGCCTACGAGCAGTACTTC. It is translated as CASSQDAQGGAYEQYF.